These 28 T cell receptor beta chains came from one sample sequenced in a study of patients and donors after allogeneic stem cell transplantation. Using its own MiXCR run on the RT-PCR reads, TCRdb lists one record per CDR3 protein. The profile shows approximately 61,000 distinct CDR3 sequences, roughly 15% of them singletons. Sequencing was done on a sample of blood, either unsorted or a sorted T cell fraction (not recorded which). The origin of the receptors is a human donor who was either an allogeneic HSCT recipient or a stem cell or donor lymphocyte infusion donor (not recorded which). It is not recorded whose cells these are; they may come from a transplant donor.

This clonotype was recorded many times. The chain couples TRBV29-1 to TRBJ1-1, with D perhaps TRBD1 (6 bases). The CDR3 sequence is 12 residues long. V was shortened by 4 bases and J by 5 bases, with 11 bases between the two germline ends. From germline, CDR1 is SQVTM and CDR2 ANQGSEA. CDR3 DNA: TGCAGCGTTGCAGGGGCGGATACTGAAGCTTTCTTT. It codes for CSVAGADTEAFF.

The chain uses TRBV7-6 and TRBJ2-7; 11 positions match TRBD1. CDR1 is SGHVS, CDR2 FNYEAQ, per germline. The V gene end was trimmed by 1 base and the J gene end by 3 bases; junction bases not matched to a gene: 2. The CDR3 extends over 15 amino acids. The CDR3 bases are TGTGCCAGCAGCTTAGGGGGACAGGGGGACTACGAGCAGTACTTC. Protein product: CASSLGGQGDYEQYF.

This clonotype was seen at least ten times. This sequence joins TRBV12-3 or TRBV12-4 and TRBJ1-3, with unresolved D. This CDR3 has 10 amino acids. V lost 6 bases to trimming and J lost 5 bases, with 2 bases between them. CDR3: CASSRNTIYF. The CDR3 coding sequence is TGTGCCAGCAGCCGAAACACCATATATTTT.

This clonotype showed up many times. The genes are TRBV7-6 and TRBJ1-2; TRBD1 aligns across 7 bases. Looked up from germline, CDR1 is SGHVS and CDR2 is FNYEAQ. After removal of 1 base from V and 7 bases from J, the junction contained 3 bases not matched to a gene. CDR3 length: 13 amino acids. DNA for the CDR3: TGTGCCAGCAGCTTAGAGGGGGCAGGTGGCTACACCTTC. It is translated as CASSLEGAGGYTF.

This clonotype was seen only a few times. The chain has TRBV4-2 and TRBJ2-4; 9 positions match TRBD2. CDR3 length equals 14 residues. V lost 4 bases and J lost 12; bases outside the gene matches: 10. The germline V gene encodes CDR1 LGHNA and CDR2 YNFKEQ. The CDR3 region has the DNA TGTGCCAGCAGCCCCCCGGGCGGGGGGGTAGCTCAGTACTTC. Translation: CASSPPGGGVAQYF.

This clonotype was seen repeatedly, ten times or more. The chain combines TRBV12-3 or TRBV12-4 with TRBJ1-2; D might be TRBD1 (6 bases). This CDR3 spans 14 amino acids. V was pared by 10 bases and J by 3 bases, with 18 bases between. As DNA, the CDR3 is TGTGCCACACCAACAGGGCTTGGAGACTATGGCTACACCTTC. It specifies CATPTGLGDYGYTF.

This clonotype appeared many times. This sequence joins TRBV5-6 and TRBJ1-3; D is ambiguous. CDR1 and CDR2 from the germline V gene are SGHDT and YYEEEE. The CDR3 has 15 residues. Trimming removed 0 bases at V and 0 bases at J, with 7 bases between. CDR3 in amino acids: CASSLGQSSGNTIYF. The CDR3 region has the DNA TGTGCCAGCAGCTTGGGGCAGTCCTCTGGAAACACCATATATTTT.

This clonotype was observed at least ten times. DNA for the CDR3: TGTGCCAGCAGCTCGGGTCCGGCCCAGCTTGGCTACACCTTC. It encodes CASSSGPAQLGYTF. The chain is built from TRBV7-6 and TRBJ1-2, with D uncertain. The germline V gene has CDR1 SGHVS and CDR2 FNYEAQ. V was cut by 4 bases and J by 7 bases, with 16 bases left in between. The CDR3 loop spans 14 amino acids.

The chain links TRBV24-1 to TRBJ2-7; tentative D call: TRBD2 (7 bases). Trimming removed 12 bases at V and 0 bases at J, with 20 bases between. This CDR3 region has 15 residues. The V gene's germline CDR1 is KGHDR and CDR2 SFDVKD. The CDR3, as DNA: TGTGCCTCATCAAGGGGGGGGCGATTCTCCTACGAGCAGTACTTC. It codes for CASSRGGRFSYEQYF.

This clonotype occurred many times. DNA for the CDR3: TGTGCCAGCAGAGGCGGCAACCTTGGCTACACCTTC. Translating gives CASRGGNLGYTF. The chain employs TRBV6-1 and TRBJ1-2, with D hard to call. Trimming stripped 6 bases from V and 7 bases from J, with 12 bases between. The CDR3 is 12 amino acids. CDR1 is MNHNS, CDR2 SASEGT, per germline.

V gene TRBV7-2 combines with J gene TRBJ1-1; D uncertain. With 1 base removed from V and 5 bases from J, the gap between germline ends came to 11 bases. The CDR3 length is 14 residues. Germline V lookup: CDR1 SGHTA, CDR2 FQGNSA. Here the CDR3 DNA reads TGTGCCAGCAGCTTAGATCGGCGGGGAACTGAAGCTTTCTTT. It specifies CASSLDRRGTEAFF.

This clonotype was counted ten times or more. The chain recombines TRBV12-3 or TRBV12-4 with TRBJ1-4; maybe TRBD1 (6 bases). CDR3 length: 14 residues. The ends were cut back, 6 bases at V and 8 bases at J, with 16 bases in the middle. CDR3: CASRRTEVREKLFF. The CDR3, as DNA: TGTGCCAGCAGACGGACAGAAGTAAGAGAAAAACTGTTTTTT.

This clonotype was detected only a few times. The chain carries TRBV5-1 and TRBJ2-7; D is unresolved. Between the trimmed V and J ends, which lost 2 bases and 4 bases, there was a span of 10 bases. CDR1 is SGHRS and CDR2 is YFSETQ in the germline V gene. This CDR3 is built from 13 residues. Here the CDR3 DNA reads TGCGCCAGCAGCTTCACCTTCCTTTACGAGCAGTACTTC. Protein sequence: CASSFTFLYEQYF.

J is TRBJ1-2 and V is TRBV3-1, with TRBD1 matching over 10 bases. Germline V gene sequence: CDR1 LGHDT, CDR2 YNNKEL (reference sequence). V dropped 4 bases and J dropped 5; count of bases not matched to a gene: 13. This CDR3 is built from 17 residues. Here the CDR3 reads CASSLGDRGLLRYGYTF. DNA for the CDR3: TGTGCCAGCAGCCTTGGGGACAGGGGTTTATTACGGTATGGCTACACCTTC.

The CDR3 sequence: CSARGTGGADTIYF. CDR3 coding DNA: TGCAGTGCTAGAGGGACAGGGGGCGCAGACACCATATATTTT. The chain is built from TRBV20-1 and TRBJ1-3, with 11 bases fitting TRBD1. The CDR3 extends over 14 amino acids. CDR1 and CDR2 (germline): DFQATT, SNEGSKA (reference sequence). V was pared by 1 base and J by 8 bases, with 4 bases of the junction left unmatched.

This clonotype was recorded a few times. The chain combines TRBV7-9 with TRBJ2-7; the D is unclear. CDR1 is SEHNR, CDR2 FQNEAQ, per germline (reference sequence). V lost 1 base to trimming and J lost 6 bases, with 16 bases between them. CDR3 length equals 15 residues. The CDR3 region is CASSLDEDDVLEQYF. The CDR3 DNA reads TGTGCCAGCAGCTTAGACGAGGACGACGTTCTCGAGCAGTACTTC.

This clonotype was counted between two and nine times. The chain employs TRBV12-3 or TRBV12-4 and TRBJ2-1; 7 bases are a match to TRBD2. V shed 6 bases, J shed 2 bases, and the junction held 7 bases outside the gene matches. CDR3 size: 15 residues. CDR3 nucleotides: TGTGCCAGCAGACCGGGACTAAGTGCCTACAATGAGCAGTTCTTC. This encodes CASRPGLSAYNEQFF.

This clonotype occurred a few times. The chain uses TRBV9 and TRBJ2-1; 8 bases agree with TRBD2. Germline V lookup: CDR1 SGDLS, CDR2 YYNGEE. The CDR3 is 15 amino acids. Unmatched junction bases numbered 3, after V lost 2 bases and J lost 2 bases. The chain's CDR3 is CASSVFSGTYNEQFF. For the CDR3, the DNA is TGTGCCAGCAGCGTTTTTAGCGGGACCTACAATGAGCAGTTCTTC.

This clonotype was detected ten times or more. This sequence joins TRBV20-1 and TRBJ1-2, with a possible D match to TRBD1 (6 bases). The V and J ends lost 5 bases and 4 bases respectively, with 14 bases between them. Per germline, CDR1 DFQATT and CDR2 SNEGSKA (reference sequence). The CDR3 runs 13 residues. In DNA, the CDR3 is TGCAGTGCTGTCCCTGGGGGCCTCTATGGCTACACCTTC. It is translated as CSAVPGGLYGYTF.

This clonotype was seen repeatedly, ten times or more. V is TRBV20-1 and J is TRBJ1-2; 9 bases are shared with TRBD1. The CDR3 is 14 residues long. Germline trimming cut 1 base from V and 3 bases from J; bases unmatched to any gene: 3. The V gene's germline CDR1 is DFQATT and CDR2 SNEGSKA (reference sequence). CDR3 region: CSARVQGADYGYTF. The CDR3 bases are TGCAGTGCTAGAGTACAGGGGGCCGACTATGGCTACACCTTC.

There are many counts of this clonotype. The gene calls are TRBV7-9 and TRBJ1-1, with D possibly matching TRBD1 (5 bases). The germline CDR1 and CDR2 sequences are SEHNR and FQNEAQ (reference sequence). The V end was cut by 0 bases, the J end by 6 bases, with 11 bases between. The CDR3 runs 14 residues. CDR3 amino acids: CASSLASAGPEAFF. In DNA, the CDR3 is TGTGCCAGCAGCTTAGCCTCTGCAGGGCCTGAAGCTTTCTTT.

The chain combines TRBV5-1 with TRBJ2-7; 7 nucleotides line up with TRBD1. This CDR3 contains 15 residues. J was trimmed by 2 bases and V by 4 bases; bases with no gene match: 9. Germline V lookup: CDR1 SGHRS, CDR2 YFSETQ. CDR3 nucleotide sequence: TGCGCCAGCAGCAGAACCGGGACAGTAACCTACGAGCAGTACTTC. Residues: CASSRTGTVTYEQYF.

V is TRBV12-3 or TRBV12-4 and J is TRBJ2-5; TRBD1 or TRBD2 may be the D gene (6 bases each). CDR3 length: 14 residues. Between the trimmed V and J ends, which lost 4 bases and 4 bases, there was a span of 13 bases. For the CDR3, the DNA is TGTGCCAGCAGTTCTACTGGGGGGCGAGAGACCCAGTACTTC. This codes for CASSSTGGRETQYF.

This clonotype has just a few counts. This sequence joins TRBV18 and TRBJ2-2; 10 bases align to TRBD1. In germline, CDR1 is KGHSH, CDR2 LQKENI. The CDR3 is 17 amino acids. Trimming cost V 0 bases and J 3 bases; bases outside gene matches: 4. The CDR3 protein is CASSPPGTGADTGELFF. The CDR3 DNA reads as TGTGCCAGCTCACCACCTGGGACAGGGGCCGACACCGGGGAGCTGTTTTTT.

This clonotype occurred many times. The chain recombines TRBV4-1 with TRBJ1-1, with D possibly matching TRBD1 (6 bases). Germline assignment: CDR1 MGHRA and CDR2 YSYEKL. This CDR3 is built from 16 residues. Trimming left V 0 bases short and J 8 bases short, with 19 bases between. The CDR3 protein is CASSQDSFYRQVEAFF. DNA of the CDR3: TGCGCCAGCAGCCAAGATTCGTTTTACCGACAGGTAGAAGCTTTCTTT.

This clonotype came up a few times. V usage is TRBV3-1 and J usage is TRBJ2-3, with 8 bases identical to TRBD2. CDR1 and CDR2 (germline): LGHDT, YNNKEL (reference sequence). The CDR3 is 12 amino acids. Unmatched junction bases numbered 1, after V lost 0 bases and J lost 11 bases. CDR3 nucleotides: TGTGCCAGCAGCCAAGATCTAGCGGGGCAGTATTTT. Protein product: CASSQDLAGQYF.

The chain employs TRBV24-1 and TRBJ2-1; possibly TRBD1 or TRBD2 for D (5 bases each). The V gene lost 6 bases and the J gene lost 6 bases, with 23 bases spanning the gap. CDR3 length: 17 residues. The V gene's germline CDR1 is KGHDR and CDR2 SFDVKD. CDR3 nucleotide sequence: TGTGCCACCAGTCAGAACACCGGGACCCTTTGGGGCAATGAGCAGTTCTTC. The encoded protein is CATSQNTGTLWGNEQFF.

This clonotype was found a few times. The chain couples TRBV5-1 to TRBJ1-1, with a possible D match to TRBD1 (6 bases). Germline CDR1 is SGHRS and CDR2 is YFSETQ. Trimming shortened V by 0 bases and J by 6 bases, and 15 bases separated the two germline ends. CDR3 length: 15 residues. CDR3 bases: TGCGCCAGCAGCTTGGTTACAGGGTGGAGGGCTGAAGCTTTCTTT. Translated: CASSLVTGWRAEAFF.